Listed below are T cell receptor beta chains from one sample, sequenced in a study of siplizumab effects on memory and regulatory T cells. The repertoire was sequenced with immunoSEQ multiplex PCR; TCRdb's copy has only in-frame clones and lacks some. The data contain approximately 82,000 clones, roughly 87% of them seen just once; the ten biggest clones take up over 1.5%. Source material: Tregs sorted from blood. The source of these receptors is a human donor in good health. The CDR3 runs from the conserved cysteine through the conserved F or W. D genes are given only for firm matches. Size values are once, few and many counts, or a class for expanded clones, and some rows have none.

clone_size	v_call	d_call	j_call	cdr3_nt	cdr3_aa
NA	TRBV2	NA	TRBJ2-4	TGTGCCAGCACTAGGCTTCAGGCTAACAAAAACATTCAGTACTTC	CASTRLQANKNIQYF
few	TRBV11-2	TRBD1	TRBJ1-1	TGTGCCAGCAGCTTAGTTCAGGGACAGGGGCCCATCTGGGTTGAAGCTTTCTTT	CASSLVQGQGPIWVEAFF
NA	TRBV6-6	NA	TRBJ1-2	TGTGCCAGCGGGACTCGGTGGGGCTACACCTTC	CASGTRWGYTF
NA	TRBV5-4	NA	TRBJ2-5	TGTGCCAGCAGCTCCGGACAGAGGGAGACCCAGTACTTC	CASSSGQRETQYF
few	TRBV7-9	NA	TRBJ1-2	TGTGCCAGCAGCTTAGTAGGGAAAGGGAAGGGTGGCTACACCTTC	CASSLVGKGKGGYTF
NA	TRBV9	NA	TRBJ2-1	TGTGCCAGCAGCCAAGACCGAAGCTCCTACAATGAGCAGTTCTTC	CASSQDRSSYNEQFF
NA	TRBV7-9	TRBD1	TRBJ1-1	TGTGCCAGCAGTCCGCAGGGGGATCTCCCTGAAGCTTTCTTT	CASSPQGDLPEAFF
NA	TRBV29-1	NA	TRBJ2-7	TGCAGCGTGGAAACAGGGCCCAACTCCTACGAGCAGTACTTC	CSVETGPNSYEQYF
once	TRBV21-1	NA	TRBJ1-4	TGTGCCAGCAGCAAAGAGCGAGAAGGACCCGGAAATGAAAAACTGTTTTTT	CASSKEREGPGNEKLFF
NA	TRBV30	NA	TRBJ2-1	TGTGCCTGGAGTGATCCCCGCAGGGCCCATGAGCAGTTCTTC	CAWSDPRRAHEQFF
NA	TRBV6-4	TRBD1	TRBJ1-5	TGTGCCAGCAGTGACTCGATCCCGCGACAGGGCCCCAATCAGCCCCAGCATTTT	CASSDSIPRQGPNQPQHF
NA	TRBV4-2	NA	TRBJ1-2	TGTGCCAGCAGCCTCGGACAGTACTATGGCTACACCTTC	CASSLGQYYGYTF
NA	TRBV6-1	TRBD1	TRBJ2-2	TGTGCCAGCGCCACCCGGGACAGCACCGGGGAGCTGTTTTTT	CASATRDSTGELFF
NA	TRBV6-5	NA	TRBJ1-1	TGTGCCAGCCGTCGGGGACTTACTGAAGCTTTCTTT	CASRRGLTEAFF
once	TRBV7-2	TRBD1	TRBJ2-4	TGTGCCAGCAGCTTACGCGAGGACAGGGTTAGGAACTTC	CASSLREDRVRNF
once	TRBV5-4	NA	TRBJ1-1	TGTGCCAGCAGCTTGGGGGATGGGAGGGGTGAAGCTTTCTTT	CASSLGDGRGEAFF
NA	TRBV30	NA	TRBJ2-1	TGTGCCTGGAGTTTCACAGCCAATGAGCAGTTCTTC	CAWSFTANEQFF
NA	TRBV7-2	TRBD1	TRBJ1-5	TGTGCCAGCAGCGAGGAGGGCAGGGGGTATCAGCCCCAGCATTTT	CASSEEGRGYQPQHF
NA	TRBV6-5	NA	TRBJ1-6	TGTGCCAGCAGTTACTCGTGGGGAGTTAACTCACCCCTCCACTTT	CASSYSWGVNSPLHF
NA	TRBV20-1	TRBD1	TRBJ2-1	TGCAGCCCAAGGGGGCACAATGAGCAGTTCTTC	CSPRGHNEQFF
NA	TRBV7-8	NA	TRBJ2-2	TGTGCCAGCAGCTTAGAATACACCGGGGAGCTGTTTTTT	CASSLEYTGELFF
NA	TRBV28	TRBD1	TRBJ2-5	TGTGCCAGCAGCCTACAGGGGGCCAAGACCCAGTACTTC	CASSLQGAKTQYF
NA	TRBV19	NA	TRBJ1-5	TGTGCCAGTAGGACCAACATTCAGCCCCAGCATTTT	CASRTNIQPQHF
NA	TRBV5-6	NA	TRBJ2-5	TGTGCCAGCAGCCGGTACCTCGGGGGTGCTCAAGAGACCCAGTACTTC	CASSRYLGGAQETQYF
NA	TRBV21-1	NA	TRBJ2-5	TGTGCCAGCAGCGAAAACAGGGGGCCCCTAGCGGGGGGCTTCGAAGAGACCCAGTACTTC	CASSENRGPLAGGFEETQYF
few	TRBV19	NA	TRBJ1-1	TGTGCCAGTGTACGGACAGCAATGAACACTGAAGCTTTCTTT	CASVRTAMNTEAFF
NA	TRBV7-9	NA	TRBJ1-5	TGTGCCAGCAGCGGTGAACAGGGAAGCAATCAGCCCCAGCATTTT	CASSGEQGSNQPQHF
NA	TRBV18	NA	TRBJ1-5	TGTGCCAGCTCACCACAGGGGGGAGGCAGTCAGCCCCAGCATTTT	CASSPQGGGSQPQHF
NA	TRBV6-5	NA	TRBJ2-5	TGTGCCAGCAGTTACTCCTACGGTGAGGTGGAGACCCAGTACTTC	CASSYSYGEVETQYF
NA	TRBV4-1	NA	TRBJ1-1	TGCGCCAGCAGCCAGGGGACGGTTGAAGCTTTCTTT	CASSQGTVEAFF
NA	TRBV5-1	NA	TRBJ2-7	TGCGCCAGCAGCTTGGAGCAGGGTGACGAGCAGTACTTC	CASSLEQGDEQYF
NA	TRBV19	NA	TRBJ2-2	TGTGCCAGTAGCAACTACAGGGCCGGGGAGCTGTTTTTT	CASSNYRAGELFF
once	TRBV5-6	NA	TRBJ1-1	TGTGCCAGCAGCTTGGAATGGGGGAGTGGAACTGAAGCTTTCTTT	CASSLEWGSGTEAFF
NA	TRBV2	NA	TRBJ2-3	TGTGCCAGTGGGAGCACAGATACGCAGTATTTT	CASGSTDTQYF
NA	TRBV6-1	NA	TRBJ1-2	TGTGCCAGCAGTGAAGTAGGATACTATGGCTACACCTTC	CASSEVGYYGYTF
NA	TRBV2	TRBD1	TRBJ2-7	TGTGCCAGCAGTCAGACAGGGACATCCTACGAGCAGTACTTC	CASSQTGTSYEQYF
NA	TRBV18	NA	TRBJ1-2	TGTGCCAGCTCACCACCCGACGGACCTAACTATGGCTACACCTTC	CASSPPDGPNYGYTF
NA	TRBV18	TRBD2	TRBJ2-1	TGTGCCAGCTCACCGGGGACTAGCGGGGGGCGCAATGAGCAGTTCTTC	CASSPGTSGGRNEQFF
NA	TRBV5-4	NA	TRBJ1-1	TGTGCCAGCAGCTTGGCCGTCACTCCGAACACTGAAGCTTTCTTT	CASSLAVTPNTEAFF
NA	TRBV5-4	NA	TRBJ2-3	TGTGCCAGCAGCCCCGTAACGGGTGTAGATACGCAGTATTTT	CASSPVTGVDTQYF
few	TRBV19	TRBD2	TRBJ2-5	TGTGCCAGTAGTATAGAGCGGGGGGAGACCCAGTACTTC	CASSIERGETQYF
NA	TRBV9	NA	TRBJ2-2	TGTGCCATAATTTCCCCACCCTACAACACCGGGGAGCTGTTTTTT	CAIISPPYNTGELFF
NA	TRBV6-1	NA	TRBJ1-4	TGTGCCAGTACCGGTAGGGCTAATGAAAAACTGTTTTTT	CASTGRANEKLFF
many	TRBV11-2	NA	TRBJ2-2	TGTGCCAGCAGCCAGATTTCCAAGGAGCTGTTTTTT	CASSQISKELFF
NA	TRBV6-6	NA	TRBJ2-7	TGTGCCAGCAGTGCCGCGGGGGCCACCTACGAGCAGTACTTC	CASSAAGATYEQYF
once	TRBV2	TRBD1	TRBJ2-7	TGTGCCAGCAGTGTAACAGGGGGCTACGAGCAGTACTTC	CASSVTGGYEQYF
NA	TRBV7-2	NA	TRBJ1-2	TGTGCCAGCAGCTTAGCAGGACGGGGGTATGGCTACACCTTC	CASSLAGRGYGYTF
NA	TRBV4-1	TRBD1	TRBJ1-3	TGCGCCAGCAGCCAAGACCCACGACAGGGGGCTGGAAACACCATATATTTT	CASSQDPRQGAGNTIYF
NA	TRBV19	NA	TRBJ2-1	TGTGCCAGTAGTATTAGCAGGTCCCCCTACAATGAGCAGTTCTTC	CASSISRSPYNEQFF
NA	TRBV19	TRBD1	TRBJ2-5	TGTGCCAGTAGTCCCGGACAGGGACAAGAGACCCAGTACTTC	CASSPGQGQETQYF
NA	TRBV11-2	TRBD2	TRBJ2-2	TGTGCCAGCAGACCCGGGACTAGCGGGGGCCCGTGGGACGGGGAGCTGTTTTTT	CASRPGTSGGPWDGELFF
NA	TRBV7-3	NA	TRBJ1-1	TGTGCCAGCAGCTTAAAGGGTAACGCTGAAGCTTTCTTT	CASSLKGNAEAFF
NA	TRBV7-2	NA	TRBJ2-5	TGTGCCAGCGGATACAGGGCAGAGACCCAGTACTTC	CASGYRAETQYF
NA	TRBV5-1	TRBD1	TRBJ2-7	TGCGCCAGCAGCTTGGCCGGGGAGGGACAGGGGTTCAGATACGAGCAGTACTTC	CASSLAGEGQGFRYEQYF
NA	TRBV5-1	NA	TRBJ2-3	TGCGCCAGCGGACGCGGCTGGGTGGGAGATACGCAGTATTTT	CASGRGWVGDTQYF
NA	TRBV6-5	TRBD1	TRBJ2-7	TGTGCCAGCAAGGACAGGGGGCCGGAGCAGTACTTC	CASKDRGPEQYF
NA	TRBV19	NA	TRBJ2-2	TGTGCCAGTAGTATCTTCGCGGGAATGAACACCGGGGAGCTGTTTTTT	CASSIFAGMNTGELFF
few	TRBV5-6	NA	TRBJ2-7	TGTGCCAGCAGCTTTGACTACGAGCAGTACTTC	CASSFDYEQYF
once	TRBV21-1	NA	TRBJ2-3	TGTGCCAGCAGCCCGACGGTGGGAAAATCGGGCACAGATACGCAGTATTTT	CASSPTVGKSGTDTQYF
NA	TRBV19	TRBD1	TRBJ2-7	TGTGCCAGTACCCCCGGGACAGGGGACCCTTACGAGCAGTACTTC	CASTPGTGDPYEQYF